The 13 T cell receptor beta chains reported below all come from one sample, sequenced in a study of blood T cell repertoires in COVID-19. The data were produced by immunoSEQ multiplex PCR, yet TCRdb's version contains in-frame clones alone and is incomplete. The sample records over 150,000 clones, around 85% being singletons. The sequencing input was peripheral blood. These receptors were collected from a man aged 50-60 years with active or convalescent COVID-19.

J is TRBJ2-1 and V is TRBV14; TRBD2 agrees at 8 bases. CDR3 length: 16 residues. Germline V CDR1 and CDR2: SGHDN, FVKESK. Trimming cost V 4 bases and J 0 bases; bases outside gene matches: 5. DNA for the CDR3: TGTGCCAGCAGCCGTACTGCGGGGGGCTCCTACAATGAGCAGTTCTTC. Translation: CASSRTAGGSYNEQFF.

This clone was seen only once. The J gene is TRBJ1-1, the V gene TRBV15; D remains ambiguous. Per germline, CDR1 LNHNV and CDR2 YYDKDF (reference sequence). Deletions cut 0 bases from V and 3 bases from J, with 8 bases between. The CDR3 has 14 amino acids. The CDR3 nucleotides read TGTGCCACCAGCAGAGATCCGGGATACACTGAAGCTTTCTTT. As protein: CATSRDPGYTEAFF.

The V call is TRBV21-1, the J call TRBJ1-3. TRBV21-1 is assigned pseudogene status. The CDR3 contains 15 residues. CDR3 protein: CASSGLRGRGNTIYF. CDR3 in DNA: TGTGCCAGCAGCGGGTTGCGGGGGCGTGGAAACACCATATATTTT.

This clone has only one observation. The rearrangement links TRBV19 to TRBJ1-4; D possibly corresponds to TRBD1 (5 bases). CDR1 and CDR2 from the germline V gene are LNHDA and SQIVND (reference sequence). The CDR3 spans 16 residues. Trimming shortened V by 0 bases and J by 10 bases, and 18 bases separated the two germline ends. This chain's CDR3 is CASSIDRGTAEGKLFF. The CDR3 bases are TGTGCCAGTAGTATAGATCGAGGGACGGCGGAGGGAAAACTGTTTTTT.

The chain combines TRBV6-5 with TRBJ1-4; no definite D call. Germline assignment: CDR1 MNHEY and CDR2 SVGAGI. The V gene lost 7 bases and the J gene lost 2 bases, with 8 bases spanning the gap. The CDR3 has 13 amino acids. CDR3 coding DNA: TGTGCCAGCAAGCTGTGGACTAATGAAAAACTGTTTTTT. Translating it yields CASKLWTNEKLFF.

The rearrangement links TRBV3-1 (or the pseudogene TRBV3-2) to TRBJ2-7; TRBD2 is a possible D gene (6 bases). CDR1 is LGHDT, CDR2 YNNKEL, per germline (reference sequence). The V gene lost 3 bases and the J gene lost 0 bases, with 15 bases spanning the gap. The CDR3 contains 16 residues. CDR3 coding DNA: TGTGCCAGCAGCCATCGACGTCCTAGCGACTCCTACGAGCAGTACTTC. This sequence encodes CASSHRRPSDSYEQYF.

The V call is TRBV19, the J call TRBJ2-2; 12 positions match TRBD2. In germline, CDR1 is LNHDA, CDR2 SQIVND (reference sequence). Trimming removed 5 bases from V and 6 bases from J; junction bases left unmatched: 10. The CDR3 is 17 residues long. The CDR3 reads CASSVRTSGNLAGELFF. Here the CDR3 DNA reads TGTGCCAGTAGTGTGAGGACTAGCGGGAATTTGGCCGGGGAGCTGTTTTTT.

The chain uses TRBV7-3 and TRBJ2-1; 15 nucleotides line up with TRBD2. The CDR3 spans 16 residues. Unmatched junction bases numbered 9, after V lost 8 bases and J lost 7 bases. From germline, CDR1 is SGHTA and CDR2 FQGTGA. CDR3 in amino acids: CASGLAGGPRGNEQFF. The CDR3 region has the DNA TGTGCCAGCGGACTAGCGGGGGGGCCCCGAGGGAATGAGCAGTTCTTC.

The genes are TRBV5-4 and TRBJ1-2; TRBD1 might be the D (6 bases). This CDR3 has 12 amino acids. Germline V gene lookup returns CDR1 SGHNT and CDR2 YYREEE (reference sequence). V was shortened by 10 bases and J by 4 bases, with 14 bases between the two germline ends. CDR3 residues: CAGGDRSYGYTF. The CDR3 DNA reads TGTGCCGGGGGCGACAGATCCTATGGCTACACCTTC.

The rearrangement joins TRBV7-3 to TRBJ2-1; 15 bases are a match to TRBD2. With V trimmed by 5 bases and J by 7 bases, 15 bases remained unmatched. The CDR3 runs 19 residues. Germline CDR1 reads SGHTA; CDR2 reads FQGTGA. Written as DNA, the CDR3 is TGTGCCAGCAGCCACTGGACTAGCGGGAGGGCCTCAGTTGGAAATGAGCAGTTCTTC. It yields the protein CASSHWTSGRASVGNEQFF.

This clone appeared many times. The rearrangement uses TRBV5-6 and TRBJ2-7; 9 bases match TRBD1. After removal of 4 bases from V and 1 base from J, the junction contained 6 bases not matched to a gene. The CDR3 is made up of 15 amino acids. CDR1 SGHDT and CDR2 YYEEEE come from the germline V gene. The CDR3 protein is CASSPRGTGSYEQYF. The CDR3 DNA sequence: TGTGCCAGCAGCCCCCGAGGGACAGGGTCCTACGAGCAGTACTTC.

A word on this clone: Within the sample, other DNA sequences also encode this same CDR3. The chain carries TRBV30 and TRBJ1-3, with TRBD1 as a possible D gene (6 bases). This CDR3 has 15 residues. The ends were cut back, 2 bases at V and 4 bases at J, with 15 bases in the middle. Per germline, CDR1 GTSNPN and CDR2 SVGIG (reference sequence). Written as DNA, the CDR3 is TGTGCCTGGAGTATACAGGGCCTCTCCGGAAACACCATATATTTT. Translating gives CAWSIQGLSGNTIYF.

The chain links TRBV6-1 to TRBJ2-1, with 10 bases that match TRBD2. Germline V CDR1 and CDR2: MNHNS, SASEGT. The CDR3 has 15 amino acids. Trimming took 2 bases from V and 7 from J; bases not matched to a gene: 5. CDR3 nucleotides: TGTGCCAGCAGTGAACGAGCGGGGGGGCTTAATGAGCAGTTCTTC. As protein: CASSERAGGLNEQFF.